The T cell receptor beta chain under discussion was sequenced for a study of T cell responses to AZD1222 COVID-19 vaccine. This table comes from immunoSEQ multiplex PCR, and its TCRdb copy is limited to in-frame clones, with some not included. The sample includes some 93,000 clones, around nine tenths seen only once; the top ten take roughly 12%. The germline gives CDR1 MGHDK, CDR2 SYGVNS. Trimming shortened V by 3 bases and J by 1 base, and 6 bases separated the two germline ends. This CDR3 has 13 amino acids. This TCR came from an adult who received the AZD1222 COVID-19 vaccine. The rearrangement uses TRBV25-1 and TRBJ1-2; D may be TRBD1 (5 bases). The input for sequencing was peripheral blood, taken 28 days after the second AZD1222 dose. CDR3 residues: CASSETDNYGYTF. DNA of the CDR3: TGTGCCAGCAGTGAGACAGATAACTATGGCTACACCTTC.